This TCR beta chain was found in a study of CD8 T cells in ankylosing spondylitis. The study, taken as a whole, reports: Ankylosing spondylitis blood appeared to be characterized by a TCR beta motif of several highly homologous variants.

Trimming shortened V by 4 bases and J by 7 bases, and 16 bases separated the two germline ends. The germline CDR1 and CDR2 sequences are SQVTM and ANQGSEA. The CDR3 has 13 residues. Each CDR3 protein gets one entry after TCRdb re-called the 5' RACE reads with MiXCR. The data hold about 540,000 distinct CDR3 sequences, with more than 9.5% observed a single time. This clonotype was seen a few times. What it recognizes is unknown. The chain joins TRBV29-1 to TRBJ1-2; no definite D call. The TCR sequence derives from a male donor with ankylosing spondylitis. Specimen: blood, either unsorted or a sorted T cell fraction (not recorded which). This CDR3 is CSVGPNLGGGYTF. Written as DNA, the CDR3 is TGCAGCGTTGGGCCCAATCTGGGAGGTGGCTACACCTTC.